Listed below are T cell receptor beta chains from one sample, sequenced in a study of radiation and T cells in renal cell carcinoma. Here immunoSEQ multiplex PCR was the method, and the copy in TCRdb shows in-frame clones only, minus some. Here the sample spans about 22,000 clones, 40% to 55% being singletons. The sample was tumor tissue, taken from a patient whose treatment included radiotherapy and nephrectomy. The receptors were gathered from a woman aged 45-60 years with renal cell carcinoma. CDR3s include the opening cysteine and the closing phenylalanine or tryptophan. D genes are given only for firm matches. Where a row states a size, it is once, few, many or the class of an expanded clone; other rows omit it.

j_call: TRBJ1-2; v_call: TRBV7-9; d_call: TRBD1; clone_size: medium-sized; cdr3_aa: CASRDQGQAGGYTF; cdr3_nt: TGTGCCAGCAGAGATCAAGGACAGGCAGGTGGCTACACCTTC
j_call: TRBJ2-5; v_call: TRBV7-8; d_call: .; clone_size: once; cdr3_aa: CASSLEGPRGETQYF; cdr3_nt: TGTGCCAGCAGCTTAGAGGGACCCCGAGGGGAGACCCAGTACTTC
j_call: TRBJ1-1; v_call: TRBV27; d_call: TRBD1; clone_size: .; cdr3_aa: CASSSPTGGAGAFF; cdr3_nt: TGTGCCAGCAGTTCTCCGACAGGGGGCGCCGGGGCTTTCTTT
j_call: TRBJ2-1; v_call: TRBV2; d_call: .; clone_size: .; cdr3_aa: CASGPWGDYYNEQFF; cdr3_nt: TGTGCCAGCGGGCCTTGGGGGGATTACTACAATGAGCAGTTCTTC
j_call: TRBJ2-3; v_call: TRBV5-4; d_call: TRBD1; clone_size: .; cdr3_aa: CASSHAGTASTDTQYF; cdr3_nt: TGTGCCAGCAGCCACGCCGGGACAGCTAGCACAGATACGCAGTATTTT
j_call: TRBJ2-7; v_call: TRBV7-8; d_call: .; clone_size: .; cdr3_aa: CASSAPGGQPYEQYF; cdr3_nt: TGTGCCAGCAGCGCACCCGGAGGGCAGCCCTACGAGCAGTACTTC
j_call: TRBJ1-5; v_call: TRBV7-9; d_call: .; clone_size: .; cdr3_aa: CASSPTGINQPQHF; cdr3_nt: TGTGCCAGCAGCCCGACAGGCATTAATCAGCCCCAGCATTTT
j_call: TRBJ1-5; v_call: TRBV5-6; d_call: .; clone_size: .; cdr3_aa: CASSLGRYSNQPQHF; cdr3_nt: TGTGCCAGCAGCTTGGGGAGATATAGCAATCAGCCCCAGCATTTT
j_call: TRBJ2-3; v_call: TRBV15; d_call: .; clone_size: .; cdr3_aa: CATSREGLRARDTQYF; cdr3_nt: TGTGCCACCAGCAGAGAAGGACTACGCGCACGGGATACGCAGTATTTT
j_call: TRBJ2-2; v_call: TRBV13; d_call: TRBD2; clone_size: .; cdr3_aa: CASSLNRRGDTGELFF; cdr3_nt: TGTGCCAGCAGCTTAAACCGACGGGGGGACACCGGGGAGCTGTTTTTT
j_call: TRBJ2-6; v_call: TRBV19; d_call: .; clone_size: .; cdr3_aa: CATRTVSSGANVLTF; cdr3_nt: TGTGCCACTCGGACAGTGAGCTCTGGGGCCAACGTCCTGACTTTC
j_call: TRBJ1-1; v_call: TRBV6-4; d_call: .; clone_size: .; cdr3_aa: CASRPFGQVKTFF; cdr3_nt: TGTGCCAGCAGGCCGTTCGGTCAGGTTAAGACTTTCTTT
j_call: TRBJ1-6; v_call: TRBV11-2; d_call: .; clone_size: .; cdr3_aa: CASRPTQTGNPPRSPLHF; cdr3_nt: TGTGCCAGCAGACCTACCCAAACAGGGAACCCCCCCAGGTCACCCCTCCACTTT
j_call: TRBJ2-7; v_call: TRBV5-1; d_call: TRBD2; clone_size: .; cdr3_aa: CASSQKSGGPYEQYF; cdr3_nt: TGCGCCAGCAGCCAGAAATCGGGGGGGCCCTACGAGCAGTACTTC
j_call: TRBJ1-2; v_call: TRBV13; d_call: .; clone_size: once; cdr3_aa: CASSLQGPTGYTF; cdr3_nt: TGTGCCAGCAGCCTGCAGGGTCCCACTGGCTACACCTTC
j_call: TRBJ1-1; v_call: TRBV29-1; d_call: .; clone_size: .; cdr3_aa: CSVRVRGTEAFF; cdr3_nt: TGCAGCGTACGCGTGAGGGGCACTGAAGCTTTCTTT
j_call: TRBJ1-5; v_call: TRBV19; d_call: .; clone_size: .; cdr3_aa: CASSIAGGNQPQHF; cdr3_nt: TGTGCCAGTAGTATAGCGGGGGGCAATCAGCCCCAGCATTTT
j_call: TRBJ2-7; v_call: TRBV4-2; d_call: TRBD2; clone_size: few; cdr3_aa: CASSHPGTTTYEQYF; cdr3_nt: TGTGCCAGCAGCCACCCGGGGACTACCACCTACGAGCAGTACTTC
j_call: TRBJ1-1; v_call: TRBV5-4; d_call: .; clone_size: .; cdr3_aa: CASSQRDRLSMVAFF; cdr3_nt: TGTGCCAGCAGCCAACGGGACCGCCTCTCCATGGTGGCTTTCTTT
j_call: TRBJ2-3; v_call: TRBV9; d_call: .; clone_size: .; cdr3_aa: CASSANIATDTQYF; cdr3_nt: TGTGCCAGCAGTGCGAACATAGCCACAGATACGCAGTATTTT
j_call: TRBJ2-1; v_call: TRBV4-1; d_call: .; clone_size: medium-sized; cdr3_aa: CASSQQAYNEQFF; cdr3_nt: TGCGCCAGCAGCCAACAGGCCTACAATGAGCAGTTCTTC
j_call: TRBJ1-1; v_call: TRBV4-3; d_call: .; clone_size: .; cdr3_aa: CASSQDLNGEAFF; cdr3_nt: TGCGCCAGCAGCCAAGATCTAAACGGAGAAGCTTTCTTT
j_call: TRBJ1-3; v_call: TRBV10-3; d_call: TRBD1; clone_size: .; cdr3_aa: CAISGTGAGNTIYF; cdr3_nt: TGTGCCATCTCCGGGACAGGGGCTGGAAACACCATATATTTT
j_call: TRBJ2-7; v_call: TRBV5-8; d_call: .; clone_size: medium-sized; cdr3_aa: CASSFRDWSSYEQYF; cdr3_nt: TGTGCCAGCAGCTTCCGGGACTGGAGCTCCTACGAGCAGTACTTC
j_call: TRBJ2-1; v_call: TRBV4-1; d_call: .; clone_size: .; cdr3_aa: CASSQVAGAYGEQFF; cdr3_nt: TGCGCCAGCAGCCAAGTCGCGGGGGCATATGGTGAGCAGTTCTTC
j_call: TRBJ2-6; v_call: TRBV11-2; d_call: TRBD1; clone_size: .; cdr3_aa: CASKGTGGSGANVLTF; cdr3_nt: TGTGCCAGCAAGGGGACAGGGGGCTCTGGGGCCAACGTCCTGACTTTC
j_call: TRBJ2-3; v_call: TRBV6-4; d_call: .; clone_size: .; cdr3_aa: CASSDEYSSTDTQYF; cdr3_nt: TGTGCCAGCAGTGACGAGTATTCGAGCACAGATACGCAGTATTTT
j_call: TRBJ2-4; v_call: TRBV6-1; d_call: .; clone_size: .; cdr3_aa: CASSEPPQSAKNIQYF; cdr3_nt: TGTGCCAGCAGTGAGCCCCCCCAGTCTGCCAAAAACATTCAGTACTTC
j_call: TRBJ1-3; v_call: TRBV6-1; d_call: .; clone_size: .; cdr3_aa: CASSDFHRAGNTIYF; cdr3_nt: TGTGCCAGCAGTGACTTCCACAGGGCTGGAAACACCATATATTTT
j_call: TRBJ2-7; v_call: TRBV7-3; d_call: .; clone_size: .; cdr3_aa: CASSLGAGYEQYF; cdr3_nt: TGTGCCAGCAGCTTAGGGGCTGGGTACGAGCAGTACTTC
j_call: TRBJ2-7; v_call: TRBV5-1; d_call: .; clone_size: .; cdr3_aa: CASSLTGTYEQYF; cdr3_nt: TGCGCCAGCAGCTTGACAGGGACCTACGAGCAGTACTTC
j_call: TRBJ2-3; v_call: TRBV29-1; d_call: TRBD1; clone_size: .; cdr3_aa: CSASDRGRGTDTQYF; cdr3_nt: TGCAGCGCTTCGGACAGGGGGCGGGGCACAGATACGCAGTATTTT
j_call: TRBJ1-6; v_call: TRBV27; d_call: .; clone_size: few; cdr3_aa: CASSLWIGQKNSPLHF; cdr3_nt: TGTGCCAGCAGTTTATGGATCGGACAGAAAAATTCACCCCTCCACTTT
j_call: TRBJ2-5; v_call: TRBV5-1; d_call: .; clone_size: .; cdr3_aa: CASTTSGDQETQYF; cdr3_nt: TGCGCCAGCACTACCTCAGGAGACCAAGAGACCCAGTACTTC
j_call: TRBJ2-7; v_call: TRBV11-2; d_call: TRBD1; clone_size: few; cdr3_aa: CASRRTGSEQYF; cdr3_nt: TGTGCCAGCAGAAGGACAGGGTCCGAGCAGTACTTC
j_call: TRBJ1-2; v_call: TRBV9; d_call: .; clone_size: once; cdr3_aa: CASSVDSEGYTF; cdr3_nt: TGTGCCAGCAGCGTAGACAGTGAAGGCTACACCTTC
j_call: TRBJ1-1; v_call: TRBV7-9; d_call: .; clone_size: once; cdr3_aa: CAALQGRNTEAFF; cdr3_nt: TGTGCCGCGCTTCAGGGGAGGAACACTGAAGCTTTCTTT
j_call: TRBJ2-1; v_call: TRBV9; d_call: .; clone_size: .; cdr3_aa: CASSLTLYNEQFF; cdr3_nt: TGTGCCAGCAGCTTAACCCTGTACAATGAGCAGTTCTTC
j_call: TRBJ1-4; v_call: TRBV14; d_call: TRBD1; clone_size: .; cdr3_aa: CASSHRQGPNEKLFF; cdr3_nt: TGTGCCAGCAGCCACCGACAGGGTCCTAATGAAAAACTGTTTTTT
j_call: TRBJ1-1; v_call: TRBV7-9; d_call: .; clone_size: few; cdr3_aa: CASSSTAGVTEAFF; cdr3_nt: TGTGCCAGCAGCTCAACGGCAGGGGTGACTGAAGCTTTCTTT
j_call: TRBJ1-2; v_call: TRBV19; d_call: TRBD1; clone_size: .; cdr3_aa: CASTGQVDGYTF; cdr3_nt: TGTGCCAGTACCGGACAGGTCGATGGCTACACCTTC
j_call: TRBJ2-1; v_call: TRBV15; d_call: .; clone_size: .; cdr3_aa: CATSREGSTYNEQFF; cdr3_nt: TGTGCCACCAGCAGAGAGGGATCCACCTACAATGAGCAGTTCTTC
j_call: TRBJ1-5; v_call: TRBV4-2; d_call: .; clone_size: .; cdr3_aa: CASSQDQDGFYQPQHF; cdr3_nt: TGTGCCAGCAGCCAAGATCAAGACGGGTTCTACCAGCCCCAGCATTTT
j_call: TRBJ1-1; v_call: TRBV12-5; d_call: .; clone_size: .; cdr3_aa: CASGLGGLKEAFF; cdr3_nt: TGTGCTAGTGGTTTAGGAGGGCTTAAAGAAGCTTTCTTT
j_call: TRBJ2-5; v_call: TRBV6-1; d_call: TRBD1; clone_size: .; cdr3_aa: CASTIGTGGLETQYF; cdr3_nt: TGTGCCAGCACTATTGGGACAGGGGGCTTGGAGACCCAGTACTTC
j_call: TRBJ2-1; v_call: TRBV5-8; d_call: .; clone_size: .; cdr3_aa: CASSPWRGTDNNEQFF; cdr3_nt: TGTGCCAGCAGCCCCTGGAGGGGGACAGATAACAATGAGCAGTTCTTC
j_call: TRBJ1-2; v_call: TRBV7-8; d_call: TRBD1; clone_size: .; cdr3_aa: CASSVRDRGQGAGYTF; cdr3_nt: TGTGCCAGCAGCGTCCGGGACAGGGGCCAGGGAGCTGGCTACACCTTC
j_call: TRBJ1-5; v_call: TRBV7-2; d_call: .; clone_size: .; cdr3_aa: CASSFGRPSQPQHF; cdr3_nt: TGTGCCAGCAGCTTCGGTCGACCCAGTCAGCCCCAGCATTTT
j_call: TRBJ2-7; v_call: TRBV7-8; d_call: .; clone_size: few; cdr3_aa: CASSLGRGGWDF; cdr3_nt: TGTGCCAGCAGCTTAGGGCGTGGTGGCTGGGACTTC
j_call: TRBJ1-2; v_call: TRBV7-3; d_call: .; clone_size: few; cdr3_aa: CASSFLGVRDQDGYTF; cdr3_nt: TGTGCCAGCAGCTTTCTGGGGGTCAGGGATCAGGATGGCTACACCTTC
j_call: TRBJ2-5; v_call: TRBV14; d_call: TRBD1; clone_size: .; cdr3_aa: CASSHNRGQETQYF; cdr3_nt: TGTGCCAGCAGCCACAACAGGGGCCAAGAGACCCAGTACTTC
j_call: TRBJ2-7; v_call: TRBV7-2; d_call: TRBD2; clone_size: .; cdr3_aa: CASSNTGTSGGASYEQYF; cdr3_nt: TGTGCCAGCAGCAACACCGGGACTAGCGGGGGAGCTTCCTACGAGCAGTACTTC